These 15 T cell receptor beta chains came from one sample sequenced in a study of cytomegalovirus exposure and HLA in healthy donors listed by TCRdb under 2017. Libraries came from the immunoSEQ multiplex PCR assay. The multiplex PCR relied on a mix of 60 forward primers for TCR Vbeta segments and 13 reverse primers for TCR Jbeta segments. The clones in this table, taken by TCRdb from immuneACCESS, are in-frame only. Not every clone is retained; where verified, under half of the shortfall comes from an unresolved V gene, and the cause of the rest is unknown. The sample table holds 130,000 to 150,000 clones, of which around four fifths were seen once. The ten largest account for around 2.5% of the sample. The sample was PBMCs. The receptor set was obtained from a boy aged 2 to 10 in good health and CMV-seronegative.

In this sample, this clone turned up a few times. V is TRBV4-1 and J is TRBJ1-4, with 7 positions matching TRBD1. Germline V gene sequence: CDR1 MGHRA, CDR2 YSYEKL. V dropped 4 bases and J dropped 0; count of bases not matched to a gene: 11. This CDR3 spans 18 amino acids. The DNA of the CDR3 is TGCGCCAGCAGCCCACGCGGACAGGTACCGGCAACTAATGAAAAACTGTTTTTT. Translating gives CASSPRGQVPATNEKLFF.

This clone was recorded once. This chain's CDR3 is CASSQESRGAGEAFF. CDR3 sequence (DNA): TGTGCCAGCAGCCAAGAGAGCAGGGGCGCGGGTGAAGCTTTCTTT. The chain is built from TRBV4-2 and TRBJ1-1; D may be TRBD1 (6 bases). Germline CDR1 reads LGHNA; CDR2 reads YNFKEQ. The CDR3 totals 15 residues. Trimming cost V 0 bases and J 7 bases, with 15 bases left between them.

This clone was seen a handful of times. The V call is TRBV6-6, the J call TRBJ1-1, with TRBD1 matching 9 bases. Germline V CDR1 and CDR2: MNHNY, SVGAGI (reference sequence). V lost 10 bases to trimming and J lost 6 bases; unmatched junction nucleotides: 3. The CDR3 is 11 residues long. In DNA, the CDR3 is TGTGCCACCAGACAGGGGGCTGAAGCTTTCTTT. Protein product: CATRQGAEAFF.

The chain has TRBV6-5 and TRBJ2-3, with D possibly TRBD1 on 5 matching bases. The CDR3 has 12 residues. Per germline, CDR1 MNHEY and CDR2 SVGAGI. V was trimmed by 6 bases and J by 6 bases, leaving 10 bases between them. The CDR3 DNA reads TGTGCCAGCAGCCCTAAGGGGGATACGCAGTATTTT. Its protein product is CASSPKGDTQYF.

CDR3 sequence reads: CASIMTGGEAGYTF. In DNA form, the CDR3 reads TGTGCCAGCATTATGACAGGGGGGGAGGCGGGCTACACCTTC. The chain joins TRBV2 to TRBJ1-2; 9 nucleotides agree with TRBD1. After removal of 7 bases from V and 8 bases from J, the junction contained 11 bases not matched to a gene. The V gene's germline CDR1 is SNHLY and CDR2 FYNNEI. CDR3 length: 14 amino acids.

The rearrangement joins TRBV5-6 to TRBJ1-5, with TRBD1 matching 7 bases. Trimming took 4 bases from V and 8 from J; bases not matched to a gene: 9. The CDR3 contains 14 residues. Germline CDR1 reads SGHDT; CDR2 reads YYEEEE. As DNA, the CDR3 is TGTGCCAGCAGCGCAACAGGGGTTGCGGAGCCCCAGCATTTT. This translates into CASSATGVAEPQHF.

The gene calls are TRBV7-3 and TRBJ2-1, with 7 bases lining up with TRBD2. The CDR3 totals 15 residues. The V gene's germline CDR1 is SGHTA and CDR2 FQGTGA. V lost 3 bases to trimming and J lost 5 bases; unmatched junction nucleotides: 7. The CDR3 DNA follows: TGTGCCAGCAGCTTCCAGCGGGGCAACAACAATGAGCAGTTCTTC. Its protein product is CASSFQRGNNNEQFF.

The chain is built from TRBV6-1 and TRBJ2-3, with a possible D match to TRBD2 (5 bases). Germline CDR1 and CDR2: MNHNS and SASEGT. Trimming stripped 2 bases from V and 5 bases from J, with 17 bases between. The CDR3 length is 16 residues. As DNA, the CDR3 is TGTGCCAGCAGTGAACGGGCAGCGAGGGAGCGAGATACGCAGTATTTT. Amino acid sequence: CASSERAARERDTQYF.

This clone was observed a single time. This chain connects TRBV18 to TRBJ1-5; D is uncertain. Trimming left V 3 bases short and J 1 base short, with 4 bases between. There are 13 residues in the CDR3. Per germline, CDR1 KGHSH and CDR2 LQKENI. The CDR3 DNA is TGTGCCAGCTCACCTGAGAGCAATCAGCCCCAGCATTTT. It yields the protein CASSPESNQPQHF. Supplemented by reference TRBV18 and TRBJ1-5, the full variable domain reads NAGVMQNPRHLVRRRGQEARLRCSPMKGHSHVYWYRQLPEEGLKFMVYLQKENIIDESGMPKERFSAEFPKEGPSILRIQQVVRGDSAAYFCASSPESNQPQHFGDGTRLSIL.

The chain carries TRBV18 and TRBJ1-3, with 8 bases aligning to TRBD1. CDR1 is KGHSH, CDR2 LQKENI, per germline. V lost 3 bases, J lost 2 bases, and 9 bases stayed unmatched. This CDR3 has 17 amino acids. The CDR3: CASSPGTGVLPGNTIYF. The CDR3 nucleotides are TGTGCCAGCTCACCTGGGACAGGAGTTTTGCCTGGAAACACCATATATTTT.

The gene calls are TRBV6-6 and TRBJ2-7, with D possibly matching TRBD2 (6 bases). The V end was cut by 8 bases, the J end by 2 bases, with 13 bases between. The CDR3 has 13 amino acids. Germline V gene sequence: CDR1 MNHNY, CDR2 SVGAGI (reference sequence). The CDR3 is CASGGSQAYEQYF. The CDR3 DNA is TGTGCCAGCGGAGGGAGTCAGGCCTACGAGCAGTACTTC.

The CDR3 spells CASSFGGSYEQYF. As DNA, the CDR3 is TGTGCCAGCAGCTTTGGCGGCTCCTACGAGCAGTACTTC. J is TRBJ2-7 and V is TRBV11-3; D is unclear. Trimming left V 3 bases short and J 0 bases short, with 6 bases between. From germline, CDR1 is SGHNT and CDR2 YENEEA. The CDR3 totals 13 residues.

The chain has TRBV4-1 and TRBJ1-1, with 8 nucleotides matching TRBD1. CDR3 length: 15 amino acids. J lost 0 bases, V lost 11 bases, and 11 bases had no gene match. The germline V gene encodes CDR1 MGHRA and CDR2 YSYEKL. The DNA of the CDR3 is TGCGCCTCGACCCGTGAGACAGGGGTGAACACTGAAGCTTTCTTT. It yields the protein CASTRETGVNTEAFF.

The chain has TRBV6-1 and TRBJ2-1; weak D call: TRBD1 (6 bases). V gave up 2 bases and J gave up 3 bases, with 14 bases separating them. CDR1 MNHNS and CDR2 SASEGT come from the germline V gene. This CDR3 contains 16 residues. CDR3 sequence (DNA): TGTGCCAGCAGTGAATCGACAGGAGTGGGCTACAATGAGCAGTTCTTC. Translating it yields CASSESTGVGYNEQFF.

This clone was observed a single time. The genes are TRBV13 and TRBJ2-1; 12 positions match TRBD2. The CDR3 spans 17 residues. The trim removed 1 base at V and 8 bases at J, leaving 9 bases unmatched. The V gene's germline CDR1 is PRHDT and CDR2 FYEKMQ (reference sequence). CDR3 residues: CASSLARSASGRDEQFF. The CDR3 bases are TGTGCCAGCAGCTTAGCTAGATCGGCTAGCGGGAGGGATGAGCAGTTCTTC. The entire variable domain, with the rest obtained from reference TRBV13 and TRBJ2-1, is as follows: AAGVIQSPRHLIKEKRETATLKCYPIPRHDTVYWYQQGPGQDPQFLISFYEKMQSDKGSIPDRFSAQQFSDYHSELNMSSLELGDSALYFCASSLARSASGRDEQFFGPGTRLTVL.